This TCR beta chain was sequenced in a study of Graves' ophthalmopathy and Graves' hyperthyroidism. This clonotype was detected many times. Excluded: other autoimmune disease, uncontrolled infection, pregnancy or lactation. Amplification of the TCR beta CDR3 regions used RNA transcripts (as template). First-round RT-PCR used HTBI primers; second-round multiplex PCR followed. In TCRdb, the multiplex PCR reads were re-called with MiXCR into one record per CDR3 protein. The table records roughly 420,000 distinct CDR3 sequences, roughly 20% of them present only once. The CDR3 totals 15 residues. V lost 1 base to trimming and J lost 0 bases, with 10 bases between them. Germline assignment: CDR1 LGHDT and CDR2 YNNKEL (reference sequence).

This TCR came from a woman aged 18-30 years with stable Graves' hyperthyroidism. Input material: peripheral blood. This chain links TRBV3-1 with TRBJ2-7; D gene uncertain. CDR3 residues: CASSQGRLSSYEQYF. CDR3 DNA: TGTGCCAGCAGCCAAGGACGTCTGAGCTCCTACGAGCAGTACTTC.